The T cell receptor beta chain under discussion was sequenced for a study of neurological immune-mediated disorders. This clonotype was found many times. The CDR3 has 17 amino acids. Per germline, CDR1 KGHDR and CDR2 SFDVKD. V was cut by 5 bases and J by 0 bases, with 16 bases left in between. One entry per CDR3 protein, called by TCRdb with MiXCR from the 5' RACE reads. The profile shows tens of thousands of distinct CDR3 sequences, less than 5.5% of them singletons. Sequenced: PBMCs. The sequence derives from a woman aged 25 to 39 with multiple sclerosis. The chain links TRBV24-1 to TRBJ2-1; no reliable D call. The CDR3 nucleotides are TGTGCCACCAGTGGGGGTCCCGGGCGGAGCTCCTACAATGAGCAGTTCTTC. Amino acid sequence: CATSGGPGRSSYNEQFF.